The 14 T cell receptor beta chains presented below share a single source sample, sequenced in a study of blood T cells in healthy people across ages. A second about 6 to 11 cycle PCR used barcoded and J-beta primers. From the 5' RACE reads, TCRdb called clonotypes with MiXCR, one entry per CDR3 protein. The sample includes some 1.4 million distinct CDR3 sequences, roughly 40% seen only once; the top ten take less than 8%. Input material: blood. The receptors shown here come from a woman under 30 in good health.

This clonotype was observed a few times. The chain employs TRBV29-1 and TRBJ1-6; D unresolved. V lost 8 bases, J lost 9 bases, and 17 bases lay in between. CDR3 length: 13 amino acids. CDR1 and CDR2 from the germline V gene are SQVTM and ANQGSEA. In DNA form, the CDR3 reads TGCAGCACCGCGGAAAGGGAAGGTTCACCCCTCCACTTT. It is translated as CSTAEREGSPLHF.

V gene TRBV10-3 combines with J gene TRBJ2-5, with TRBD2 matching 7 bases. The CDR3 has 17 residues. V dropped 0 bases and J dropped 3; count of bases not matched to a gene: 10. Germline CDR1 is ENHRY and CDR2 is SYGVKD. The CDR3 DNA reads TGTGCCATCAGTGAGTCGTACCTGATGGGGGGGGAAGAGACCCAGTACTTC. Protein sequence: CAISESYLMGGEETQYF.

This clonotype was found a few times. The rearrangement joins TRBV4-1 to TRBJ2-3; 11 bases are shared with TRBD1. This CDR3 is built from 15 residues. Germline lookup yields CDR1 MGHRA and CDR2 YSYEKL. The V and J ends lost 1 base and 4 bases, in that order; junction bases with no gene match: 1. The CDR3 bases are TGCGCCAGCAGCCAAGCGGGACAGGGGGCAGATACGCAGTATTTT. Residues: CASSQAGQGADTQYF.

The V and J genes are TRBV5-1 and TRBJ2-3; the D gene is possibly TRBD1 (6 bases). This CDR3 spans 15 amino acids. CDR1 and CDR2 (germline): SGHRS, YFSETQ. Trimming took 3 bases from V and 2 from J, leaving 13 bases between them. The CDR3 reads CASSSDLGATDTQYF. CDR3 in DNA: TGCGCCAGCAGCTCGGACCTGGGGGCCACAGATACGCAGTATTTT.

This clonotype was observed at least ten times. This CDR3 is CSVHSGGSQPQHF. The CDR3 DNA follows: TGCAGCGTCCACTCAGGGGGCAGTCAGCCCCAGCATTTT. This chain links TRBV29-1 with TRBJ1-5; 8 positions agree with TRBD1. This CDR3 has 13 residues. V dropped 6 bases and J dropped 6; count of bases not matched to a gene: 7. Germline V CDR1 and CDR2: SQVTM, ANQGSEA. Based on the CDR3 plus reference TRBV29-1 and TRBJ1-5, the full variable domain is SAVISQKPSRDICQRGTSLTIQCQVDSQVTMMFWYRQQPGQSLTLIATANQGSEATYESGFVIDKFPISRPNLTFSTLTVSNMSPEDSSIYLCSVHSGGSQPQHFGDGTRLSIL.

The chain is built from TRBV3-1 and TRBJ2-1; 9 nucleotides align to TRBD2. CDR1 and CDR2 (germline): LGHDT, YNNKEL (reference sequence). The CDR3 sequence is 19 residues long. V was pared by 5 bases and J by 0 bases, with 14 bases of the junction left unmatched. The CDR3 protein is CASSDVSGGRKSSYNEQFF. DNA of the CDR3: TGTGCCAGCAGCGACGTTAGCGGGGGCCGAAAGAGCTCCTACAATGAGCAGTTCTTC.

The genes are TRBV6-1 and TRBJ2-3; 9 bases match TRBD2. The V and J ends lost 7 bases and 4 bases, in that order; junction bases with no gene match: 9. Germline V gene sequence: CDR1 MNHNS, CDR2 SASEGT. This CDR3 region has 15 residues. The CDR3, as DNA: TGTGCCAGCAAAGCGGGACTAGCAGGAGCAGATACGCAGTATTTT. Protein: CASKAGLAGADTQYF.

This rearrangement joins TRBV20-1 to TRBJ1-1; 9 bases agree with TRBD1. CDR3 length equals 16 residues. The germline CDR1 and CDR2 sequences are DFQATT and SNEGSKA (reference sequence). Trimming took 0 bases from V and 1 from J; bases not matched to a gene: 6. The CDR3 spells CSARDSDRGWNTEAFF. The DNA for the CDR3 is TGCAGTGCTAGAGATAGCGACAGGGGGTGGAACACTGAAGCTTTCTTT.

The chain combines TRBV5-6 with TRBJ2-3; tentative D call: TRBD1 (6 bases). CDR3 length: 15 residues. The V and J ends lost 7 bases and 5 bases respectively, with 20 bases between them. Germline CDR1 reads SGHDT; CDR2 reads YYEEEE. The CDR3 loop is CASGPTVGAGDTQYF. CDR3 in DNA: TGTGCCAGCGGCCCGACGGTGGGGGCCGGAGATACGCAGTATTTT.

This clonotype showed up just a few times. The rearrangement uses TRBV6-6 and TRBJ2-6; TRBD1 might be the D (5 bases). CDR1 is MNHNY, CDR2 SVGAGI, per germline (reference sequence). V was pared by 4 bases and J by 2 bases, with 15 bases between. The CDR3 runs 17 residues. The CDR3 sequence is CASSSLGPGAGANVLTF. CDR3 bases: TGTGCCAGCAGTTCCTTGGGGCCCGGAGCTGGGGCCAACGTCCTGACTTTC.

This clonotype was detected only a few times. CDR3 in amino acids: CASSANRGNQPQHF. The CDR3 DNA reads TGTGCCAGCAGTGCTAACAGGGGGAATCAGCCCCAGCATTTT. The rearrangement uses TRBV28 and TRBJ1-5; 8 nucleotides align to TRBD1. This CDR3 has 14 amino acids. V was clipped by 5 bases and J by 4 bases; unmatched bases: 4. The germline gives CDR1 MDHEN, CDR2 SYDVKM.

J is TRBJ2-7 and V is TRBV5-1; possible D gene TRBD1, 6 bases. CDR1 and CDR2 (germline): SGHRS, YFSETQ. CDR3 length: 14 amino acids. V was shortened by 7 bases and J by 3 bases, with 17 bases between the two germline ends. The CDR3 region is CASAPGTPYYEQYF. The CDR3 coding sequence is TGCGCCAGCGCTCCCGGGACACCATACTACGAGCAGTACTTC.

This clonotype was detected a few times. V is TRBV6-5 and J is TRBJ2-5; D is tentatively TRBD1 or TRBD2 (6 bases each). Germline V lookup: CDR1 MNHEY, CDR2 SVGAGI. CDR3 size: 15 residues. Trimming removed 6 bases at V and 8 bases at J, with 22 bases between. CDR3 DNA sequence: TGTGCCAGCAGCCCCGAACGGGGGCCCCTGGGTACCCAGTACTTC. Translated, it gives CASSPERGPLGTQYF.

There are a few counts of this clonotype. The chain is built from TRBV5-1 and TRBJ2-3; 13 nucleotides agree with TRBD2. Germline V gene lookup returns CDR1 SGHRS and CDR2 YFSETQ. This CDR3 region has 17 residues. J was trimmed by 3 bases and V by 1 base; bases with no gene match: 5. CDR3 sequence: CASSLTGLAGATDTQYF. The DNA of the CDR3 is TGCGCCAGCAGCTTGACCGGACTAGCGGGAGCGACAGATACGCAGTATTTT.